The 14 T cell receptor beta chains below come from one sample, sequenced in a study of molecular identifiers for immune sequencing clone quantification. One entry per CDR3 protein results from TCRdb running MiXCR on the PCR reads. The table includes hundreds of thousands of distinct CDR3 sequences, roughly 25% detected once. Sequencing input: naive CD8+ T cells from blood, with Jurkat cell RNA spiked in. Subset described: FACS-sorted CD8+CD4-CCR7+CD45RA+ naive T cells. Source of these receptors: a human donor in good health. Some libraries in this study had Jurkat cell RNA spiked in.

As regards this clonotype: One junction end disagrees with the germline gene, perhaps due to a read error. This chain joins TRBV14 and TRBJ2-2; 9 bases agree with TRBD1. Germline loops: CDR1 SGHDN, CDR2 FVKESK. CDR3 length equals 16 residues. DNA for the CDR3: TGTGCCTGCAGGGGACAGGGCGGGATGGACACCGGGGAGCTGTTTTTT. Amino acids: CACRGQGGMDTGELFF.

About this clonotype itself: A much larger clone differs by one base, so this may be a read error. The rearrangement uses TRBV5-6 and TRBJ2-7; 10 nucleotides agree with TRBD1. The CDR3 extends over 15 amino acids. Looked up from germline, CDR1 is SGHDT and CDR2 is YYEEEE. DNA for the CDR3: TGTGCCAGCGGCTTGGGGGACAGGGGTCCTTACGAGCAGTACTTC. This encodes CASGLGDRGPYEQYF.

The sample holds a few counts of this clonotype. The CDR3 region is CASSPTGETGELFF. The CDR3 coding sequence is TGCGCCAGCAGCCCGACAGGGGAAACCGGGGAGCTGTTTTTT. The chain recombines TRBV4-1 with TRBJ2-2; TRBD1 matches 8 bases. The CDR3 is 14 amino acids. V was clipped by 4 bases and J by 5 bases; unmatched bases: 3. Germline V lookup: CDR1 MGHRA, CDR2 YSYEKL.

In its sample, this clonotype was seen a few times. The CDR3: CASSSAGLAVGPIGELFF. CDR3 nucleotide sequence: TGTGCCAGCAGTTCCGCGGGACTAGCGGTTGGGCCCATCGGGGAGCTGTTTTTT. V and J are TRBV12-3 or TRBV12-4 and TRBJ2-2; 11 bases agree with TRBD2. With 4 bases clipped from V and 7 bases from J, the junction kept 14 bases outside the gene matches. CDR3 length equals 18 residues.

The chain couples TRBV7-6 to TRBJ2-3; TRBD1 aligns across 8 bases. This CDR3 is 17 amino acids long. The germline V gene encodes CDR1 SGHVS and CDR2 FNYEAQ. The ends lost 1 base at V and 3 bases at J; junction bases unmatched: 9. In DNA form, the CDR3 reads TGTGCCAGCAGCTTAGATCCAGGGGGCTCAGGGACAGATACGCAGTATTTT. Translated, it gives CASSLDPGGSGTDTQYF.

Regarding this clonotype: Possible read error: a much larger clone is one base away. The V and J genes are TRBV27 and TRBJ1-4; 7 nucleotides agree with TRBD1. J was trimmed by 6 bases and V by 5 bases; bases with no gene match: 6. Looked up from germline, CDR1 is MNHEY and CDR2 is SMNVEV (reference sequence). The CDR3 covers 14 residues. The CDR3 loop reads CASSLYRGDEKLFF. Written as DNA, the CDR3 is TGTGCCAGCAGTCTCTACAGGGGAGATGAAAAACTGTTTTTT.

This clonotype has ten or more counts. V is TRBV23-1 and J is TRBJ2-5; tentative D call: TRBD1 (6 bases). TRBV23-1 is marked as an open reading frame, function uncertain. V lost 4 bases and J lost 0, with 12 bases in between. The CDR3 loop spans 15 amino acids. The CDR3 DNA follows: TGCGCCAGCAGTCCTCCCGGGACACACCAAGAGACCCAGTACTTC. Residues: CASSPPGTHQETQYF.

Ten or more counts support this clonotype. V is TRBV7-2 and J is TRBJ2-3, with D perhaps TRBD1 (5 bases). V was pared by 5 bases and J by 4 bases, with 10 bases between. The length of the CDR3 is 13 residues. Germline V gene data show CDR1 as SGHTA and CDR2 as FQGNSA. CDR3 residues: CASSTTVPDTQYF. As DNA, the CDR3 is TGTGCCAGCAGCACGACAGTCCCAGATACGCAGTATTTT. The full variable domain, with the rest looked up from reference TRBV7-2 and TRBJ2-3, is GAGVSQSPSNKVTEKGKDVELRCDPISGHTALYWYRQSLGQGLEFLIYFQGNSAPDKSGLPSDRFSAERTGGSVSTLTIQRTQQEDSAVYLCASSTTVPDTQYFGPGTRLTVL.

Worth noting for this clonotype: This may arise from a read error, as a much more abundant clone is one base away. V is TRBV28 and J is TRBJ1-5, with TRBD1 as a possible D gene (5 bases). The CDR3 spans 14 residues. Germline V gives CDR1 MDHEN, CDR2 SYDVKM. With 11 bases removed from V and 5 bases from J, the gap between germline ends came to 19 bases. As DNA, the CDR3 is TGTGCCGGCACCCCAACAGGAAGATATCAGCCCCAGCATTTT. This gives the protein CAGTPTGRYQPQHF.

Remarks on this clonotype: An end of the junction does not agree with germline; a read error may underlie this. The rearrangement links TRBV27 to TRBJ1-4; D may be TRBD1 (6 bases). The germline gives CDR1 MNHEY, CDR2 SMNVEV (reference sequence). The CDR3 spans 16 residues. In nucleotides, the CDR3 is TGTGCCAGCAGTACGACGGACAGTGCAACTAATGAAAAACTGTTATTT. This codes for CASSTTDSATNEKLLF.

The chain is built from TRBV20-1 and TRBJ1-2; 7 nucleotides align to TRBD1. The CDR3 covers 14 residues. Germline CDR1 and CDR2: DFQATT and SNEGSKA (reference sequence). The V segment lost 0 bases and the J segment 7 bases; nucleotides outside the gene matches: 8. The CDR3 sequence is CSARDYDRALGYTF. For the CDR3, the DNA is TGCAGTGCTAGAGATTACGACAGGGCGCTTGGCTACACCTTC.

This clonotype was observed many times. The chain combines TRBV24-1 with TRBJ2-2; 7 bases line up with TRBD2. CDR1 and CDR2 (germline): KGHDR, SFDVKD. J was trimmed by 6 bases and V by 10 bases; bases with no gene match: 1. CDR3 length equals 11 residues. In DNA form, the CDR3 reads TGTGCCACGGGAGGGGCCGGGGAGCTGTTTTTT. This codes for CATGGAGELFF.

This clonotype was detected a few times. This sequence joins TRBV7-9 and TRBJ2-5, with 7 nucleotides matching TRBD1. The V gene end was trimmed by 5 bases and the J gene end by 3 bases; junction bases not matched to a gene: 12. Germline assignment: CDR1 SEHNR and CDR2 FQNEAQ (reference sequence). The CDR3 has 16 amino acids. CDR3 DNA sequence: TGTGCCAGCAGCCCCCGGGCAGGGGGTCTGAAAGAGACCCAGTACTTC. This codes for CASSPRAGGLKETQYF.

In regard to this clonotype: A clone one base away is much larger, so this may be a read error. V gene TRBV4-1 combines with J gene TRBJ1-1; D unclear. CDR1 is MGHRA and CDR2 is YSYEKL in the germline V gene. The CDR3 has 14 residues. The CDR3 loop is CARSQDSLNTEAFF. CDR3 in DNA: TGCGCCCGCAGCCAAGATAGTTTGAACACTGAAGCTTTCTTT.